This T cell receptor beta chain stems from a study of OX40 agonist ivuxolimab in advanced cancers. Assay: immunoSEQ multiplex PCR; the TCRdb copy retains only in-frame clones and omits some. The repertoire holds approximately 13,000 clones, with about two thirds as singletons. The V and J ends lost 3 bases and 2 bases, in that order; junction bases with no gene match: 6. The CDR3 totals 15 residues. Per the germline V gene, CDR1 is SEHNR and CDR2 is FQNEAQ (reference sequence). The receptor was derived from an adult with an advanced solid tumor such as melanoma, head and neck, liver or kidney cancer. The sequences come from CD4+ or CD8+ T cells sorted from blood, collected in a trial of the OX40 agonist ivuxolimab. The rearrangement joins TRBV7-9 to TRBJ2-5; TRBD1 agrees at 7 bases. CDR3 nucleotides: TGTGCCAGCAGCTTGACAGGGACCACACAAGAGACCCAGTACTTC. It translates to CASSLTGTTQETQYF.